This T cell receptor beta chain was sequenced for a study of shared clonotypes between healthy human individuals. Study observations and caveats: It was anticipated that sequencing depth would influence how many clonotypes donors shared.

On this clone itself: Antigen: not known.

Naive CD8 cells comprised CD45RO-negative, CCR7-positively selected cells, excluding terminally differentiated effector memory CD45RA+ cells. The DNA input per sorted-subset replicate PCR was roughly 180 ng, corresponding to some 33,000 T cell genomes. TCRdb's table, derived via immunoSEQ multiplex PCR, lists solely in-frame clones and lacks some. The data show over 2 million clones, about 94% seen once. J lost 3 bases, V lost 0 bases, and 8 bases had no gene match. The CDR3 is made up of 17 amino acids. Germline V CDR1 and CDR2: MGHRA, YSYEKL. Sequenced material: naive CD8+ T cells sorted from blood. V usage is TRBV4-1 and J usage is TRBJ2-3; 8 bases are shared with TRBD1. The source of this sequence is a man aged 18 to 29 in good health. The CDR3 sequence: CASSQDQAGGSTDTQYF. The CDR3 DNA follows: TGCGCCAGCAGCCAAGATCAGGCAGGGGGCAGTACAGATACGCAGTATTTT.